A single sample is the source of the 3 T cell receptor beta chains below, sequenced in a study of cytomegalovirus exposure and HLA in healthy donors. Using immunoSEQ multiplex PCR, the repertoire was profiled, and TCRdb retains in-frame clones only, with some absent. The sample has approximately 140,000 clones, around nine tenths seen once. The sequencing input was PBMCs. Receptors were obtained from a man younger than 35 in good health and CMV-seropositive.

V is TRBV5-6 and J is TRBJ1-1; possible D gene TRBD1, 5 bases. This CDR3 comprises 15 residues. Looked up from germline, CDR1 is SGHDT and CDR2 is YYEEEE. Trimming removed 4 bases from V and 0 bases from J, with 13 bases in between. CDR3 DNA sequence: TGTGCCAGCAGCCCTATTTTACAGGTGAACACTGAAGCTTTCTTT. Its protein product is CASSPILQVNTEAFF.

The J gene is TRBJ1-2, the V gene TRBV9, with 8 bases identical to TRBD1. CDR1 is SGDLS, CDR2 YYNGEE, per germline. This CDR3 comprises 15 residues. Trimming cost V 0 bases and J 5 bases; bases outside gene matches: 6. The CDR3 DNA is TGTGCCAGCAGCGTAGACGGACAGGGCAGGTATGGCTACACCTTC. Protein sequence: CASSVDGQGRYGYTF.

The genes are TRBV10-3 and TRBJ1-1; no definite D call. The V and J ends lost 0 bases and 9 bases respectively, with 8 bases between them. Germline values: CDR1 ENHRY, CDR2 SYGVKD. CDR3 length: 12 amino acids. The CDR3 sequence: CAISESNTKAFF. The CDR3 bases are TGTGCCATCAGTGAGTCGAACACAAAAGCTTTCTTT.